This is a list of T cell receptor beta chains from one sample in a study of radiation and T cells in renal cell carcinoma. TCRdb keeps only in-frame clones here, not all; method: immunoSEQ multiplex PCR. The table lists around 140,000 clones, around 90% of them singletons. The sample was blood, taken from a patient whose treatment included radiotherapy and nephrectomy. The receptors shown here come from a woman aged 70 to 79 with renal cell carcinoma. CDR3s include the opening cysteine and the closing phenylalanine or tryptophan. The D gene is left open where the match is weak. Where a row states a size, it is once, few, many or the class of an expanded clone; other rows omit it.

d_gene,abundance,v_gene,j_gene,CDR3nt,CDR3aa
.,.,TRBV7-2,TRBJ2-6,TGTGCCAGCAGCTTAGAGGGAGTGCGAGGGGCCAACGTCCTGACTTTC,CASSLEGVRGANVLTF
.,.,TRBV4-3,TRBJ1-4,TGCGCCAGCAGCCAAACCCCGGGACCAGATGAAAAACTGTTTTTT,CASSQTPGPDEKLFF
.,.,TRBV6-1,TRBJ1-2,TGTGCCAGCAGTGAGGGGTCGAGACCCAGAGGCGGCTACACCTTC,CASSEGSRPRGGYTF
.,.,TRBV5-4,TRBJ2-7,TGTGCCAGCAGCTTGGCCTATGGCGGACAGAGTTCCTACGAGCAGTACTTC,CASSLAYGGQSSYEQYF
.,.,TRBV2,TRBJ2-5,TGTGCCAGCAGGCCCACGGGCGGAGAGACCCAGTACTTC,CASRPTGGETQYF
.,.,TRBV7-9,TRBJ1-6,TGTGCCAGCAGCTTAGAAGGGAATAATAATTCACCCCTCCACTTT,CASSLEGNNNSPLHF
TRBD1,.,TRBV7-8,TRBJ2-1,TGTGCCAGCAGCTTACCAGGACAGGGGGGGACCTACAATGAGCAGTTCTTC,CASSLPGQGGTYNEQFF
.,.,TRBV25-1,TRBJ1-2,TGTGCAAGCAACAGGGTCAACTATGGCTACACCTTC,CASNRVNYGYTF
.,once,TRBV5-8,TRBJ2-1,TGTGCCAGCAGCGCGGTTTACGAGCAGTTCTTC,CASSAVYEQFF
.,few,TRBV7-9,TRBJ2-1,TGTGCCAGCAGCTTAGGAGCAGGGCCCTACAATGAGCAGTTCTTC,CASSLGAGPYNEQFF
.,once,TRBV7-2,TRBJ1-4,TGTGCCAGCAGCTTAGGGGGGGGCGCGAGTGAAAAACTGTTTTTT,CASSLGGGASEKLFF
TRBD1,.,TRBV5-1,TRBJ1-1,TGCGCCAGCAGCTTTGCAGGGGGCAAGGAGAACACTGAAGCTTTCTTT,CASSFAGGKENTEAFF
TRBD1,.,TRBV5-5,TRBJ2-7,TGTGCCAGCAGCTCCGGGACAGGGGGCAACGAGCAGTACTTC,CASSSGTGGNEQYF
.,.,TRBV7-2,TRBJ2-2,TGTGCCAGCAGCCGACGGTCAGGAGTTAACACCGGGGAGCTGTTTTTT,CASSRRSGVNTGELFF
.,.,TRBV2,TRBJ1-6,TGTGCCAGCAGTGAAGGGTCGCGGGCACCCCTCCACTTT,CASSEGSRAPLHF
.,.,TRBV6-9,TRBJ1-2,TGTGCCAGCGGAAGCAGGTATGGCTACACCTTC,CASGSRYGYTF
.,.,TRBV5-1,TRBJ1-2,TGCGCCAGCCATCCCAACCCTGGGACCCTCGAAATATATACAAATGGCTACACCTTC,CASHPNPGTLEIYTNGYTF
TRBD1,.,TRBV19,TRBJ2-5,TGTGCCACTTCCGACAGGGTGGAGACCCAGTACTTC,CATSDRVETQYF